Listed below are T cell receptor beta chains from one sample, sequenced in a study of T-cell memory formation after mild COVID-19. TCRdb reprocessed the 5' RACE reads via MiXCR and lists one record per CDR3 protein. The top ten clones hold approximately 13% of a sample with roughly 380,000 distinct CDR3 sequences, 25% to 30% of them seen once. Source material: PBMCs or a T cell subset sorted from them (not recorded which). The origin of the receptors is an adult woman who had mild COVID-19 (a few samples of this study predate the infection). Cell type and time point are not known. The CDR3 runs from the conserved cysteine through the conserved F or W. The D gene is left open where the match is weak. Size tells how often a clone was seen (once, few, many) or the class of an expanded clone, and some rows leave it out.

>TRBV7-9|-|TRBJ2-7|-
CASRGSEGSYEQYF
TGTGCCAGCAGGGGCTCCGAGGGTTCCTACGAGCAGTACTTC
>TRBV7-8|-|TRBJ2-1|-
CASSPQVEQFF
TGTGCCAGCAGCCCCCAGGTTGAGCAGTTCTTC
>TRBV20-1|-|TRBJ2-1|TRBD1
CSASATGGSYNEQFF
TGCAGTGCTAGTGCGACAGGGGGATCCTACAATGAGCAGTTCTTC
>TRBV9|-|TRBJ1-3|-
CASSVGTGRGNTIYF
TGTGCCAGCAGCGTGGGTACAGGGCGCGGAAACACCATATATTTT
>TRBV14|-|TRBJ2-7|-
CASNSDPRSEQYF
TGTGCCAGCAATAGTGACCCGCGGAGCGAGCAGTACTTC
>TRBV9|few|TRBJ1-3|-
CASSDRDNPGNTIYF
TGTGCCAGCAGCGACCGGGACAATCCTGGAAACACCATATATTTT
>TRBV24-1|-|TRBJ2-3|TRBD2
CATGSGSGTDTQYF
TGTGCCACCGGTAGCGGGTCCGGCACAGATACGCAGTATTTT
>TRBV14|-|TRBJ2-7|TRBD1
CASSQGPRTGRYEQYF
TGTGCCAGCAGCCAAGGCCCCCGGACAGGGCGGTACGAGCAGTACTTC
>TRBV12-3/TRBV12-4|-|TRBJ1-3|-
CALQRYSGNTIYF
TGTGCCCTCCAACGGTACTCTGGAAACACCATATATTTT
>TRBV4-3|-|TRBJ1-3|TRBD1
CASSQDPGTGSSGNTIYF
TGCGCCAGCAGCCAAGATCCCGGGACAGGGAGCTCTGGAAACACCATATATTTT
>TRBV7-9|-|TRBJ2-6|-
CASSAASGANVLTF
TGTGCCAGCAGCGCGGCGTCTGGGGCCAACGTCCTGACTTTC
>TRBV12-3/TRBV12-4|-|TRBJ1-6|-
CASSGGYSPLHF
TGTGCCAGCAGTGGGGGTTATTCACCCCTCCACTTT
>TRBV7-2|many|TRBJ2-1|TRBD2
CASSITSGSIGHEQFF
TGTGCCAGCAGCATCACTAGCGGGAGTATTGGCCATGAGCAGTTCTTC
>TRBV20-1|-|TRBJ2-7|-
CSARAGQGLYEQYF
TGCAGTGCTAGAGCGGGCCAGGGGCTCTACGAGCAGTACTTC
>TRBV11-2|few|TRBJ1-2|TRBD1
CASSLYRGWDYGYTF
TGTGCCAGCAGCTTGTACAGGGGGTGGGACTATGGCTACACCTTC
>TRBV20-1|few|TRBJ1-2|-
CSAPLGMGNGYTF
TGCAGTGCCCCCCTGGGGATGGGGAACGGCTACACCTTC
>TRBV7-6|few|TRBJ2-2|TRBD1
CASSIGTDTGELFF
TGTGCCAGCAGCATTGGGACAGACACCGGGGAGCTGTTTTTT
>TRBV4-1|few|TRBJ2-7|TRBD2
CASSQGLGLAGRYEQYF
TGCGCCAGCAGCCAAGGCCTTGGACTAGCGGGGCGCTACGAGCAGTACTTC
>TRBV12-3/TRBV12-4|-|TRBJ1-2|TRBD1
CASRTQGGGYTF
TGTGCCAGCAGAACACAGGGGGGTGGCTACACCTTC
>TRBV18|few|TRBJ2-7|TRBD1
CASTLGQGRISYEQYF
TGTGCCAGCACCCTCGGACAGGGGCGAATCTCCTACGAGCAGTACTTC
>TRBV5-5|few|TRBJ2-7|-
CASSLGPMLEQYF
TGTGCCAGCAGCTTGGGACCCATGCTCGAGCAGTACTTC
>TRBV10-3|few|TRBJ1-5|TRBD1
CAISEGGQGGQPQHF
TGTGCCATCAGTGAGGGGGGACAGGGGGGTCAGCCCCAGCATTTT
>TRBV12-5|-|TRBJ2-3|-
CASGLGWAGDDTQYF
TGTGCTAGTGGTTTGGGGTGGGCAGGTGATGATACGCAGTATTTT
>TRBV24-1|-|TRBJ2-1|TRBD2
CATSVRLAGYGNEQFF
TGTGCCACCAGTGTGAGGCTAGCGGGATATGGCAATGAGCAGTTCTTC
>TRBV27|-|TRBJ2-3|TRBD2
CASSPLAGGPSDTQYF
TGTGCCAGCAGTCCGCTAGCGGGAGGGCCGTCAGATACGCAGTATTTT
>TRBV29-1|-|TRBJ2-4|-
CSVTRRLGRAKNIQYF
TGCAGCGTTACCCGCCGGTTGGGGAGGGCCAAAAACATTCAGTACTTC
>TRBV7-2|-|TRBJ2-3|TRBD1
CASSPRDRGDTQYF
TGTGCCAGCAGCCCCCGAGACAGGGGAGATACGCAGTATTTT
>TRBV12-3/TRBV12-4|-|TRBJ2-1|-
CASSGKGGHNEQFF
TGTGCCAGCAGCGGAAAGGGTGGCCACAATGAGCAGTTCTTC
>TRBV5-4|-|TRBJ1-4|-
CASSSSVGHNEKLFF
TGTGCCAGCAGCTCTTCGGTGGGCCACAATGAAAAACTGTTTTTT
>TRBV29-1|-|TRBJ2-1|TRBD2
CSVEGLANEQFF
TGCAGCGTTGAGGGACTAGCTAATGAGCAGTTCTTC
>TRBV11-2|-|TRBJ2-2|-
CASSLESRGNGELFF
TGTGCCAGCAGCTTAGAATCAAGGGGTAACGGGGAGCTGTTTTTT
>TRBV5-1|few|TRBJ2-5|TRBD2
CACGASGAQETQYF
TGCGCCTGTGGGGCTAGCGGAGCTCAAGAGACCCAGTACTTC
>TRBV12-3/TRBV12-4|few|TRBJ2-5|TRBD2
CASNLEGLAGGRETQYF
TGTGCCAGCAATCTGGAGGGGCTAGCGGGGGGTCGGGAGACCCAGTACTTC
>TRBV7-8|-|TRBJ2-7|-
CASSLKQGYEQYF
TGTGCCAGCAGTTTGAAACAGGGTTACGAGCAGTACTTC
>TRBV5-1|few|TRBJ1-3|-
CASSPRTDTGNTIYF
TGCGCCAGCAGCCCACGGACAGACACTGGAAACACCATATATTTT
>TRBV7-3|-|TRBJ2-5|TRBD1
CASSTGVPQETQYF
TGTGCCAGCAGTACAGGGGTACCCCAAGAGACCCAGTACTTC
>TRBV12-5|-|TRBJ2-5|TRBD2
CASGLVTKASGNQETQYF
TGTGCTAGTGGTTTGGTAACCAAGGCTAGCGGGAATCAAGAGACCCAGTACTTC
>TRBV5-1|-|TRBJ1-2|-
CASSLTTGNYGYTF
TGCGCCAGCAGCTTGACCACAGGGAACTATGGCTACACCTTC
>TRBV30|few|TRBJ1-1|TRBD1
CAWSLPTGVPPEAFF
TGTGCCTGGAGTCTGCCGACAGGGGTCCCCCCTGAAGCTTTCTTT
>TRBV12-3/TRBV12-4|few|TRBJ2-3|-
CASSIQGGPQYF
TGTGCCAGCAGCATCCAGGGCGGTCCGCAGTATTTT
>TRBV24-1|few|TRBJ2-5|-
CATSDLVRGGETQYF
TGTGCCACCAGTGATTTGGTTCGGGGCGGGGAGACCCAGTACTTC
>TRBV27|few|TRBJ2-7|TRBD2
CASSLLAEYEQYF
TGTGCCAGCAGTTTACTAGCGGAGTACGAGCAGTACTTC
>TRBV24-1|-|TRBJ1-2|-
CATSDGPFRGDGYTF
TGTGCCACCAGTGATGGTCCCTTCCGCGGGGATGGCTACACCTTC
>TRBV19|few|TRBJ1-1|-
CASSRSRGRNTEAFF
TGTGCCAGTAGTAGAAGCAGGGGCAGGAACACTGAAGCTTTCTTT